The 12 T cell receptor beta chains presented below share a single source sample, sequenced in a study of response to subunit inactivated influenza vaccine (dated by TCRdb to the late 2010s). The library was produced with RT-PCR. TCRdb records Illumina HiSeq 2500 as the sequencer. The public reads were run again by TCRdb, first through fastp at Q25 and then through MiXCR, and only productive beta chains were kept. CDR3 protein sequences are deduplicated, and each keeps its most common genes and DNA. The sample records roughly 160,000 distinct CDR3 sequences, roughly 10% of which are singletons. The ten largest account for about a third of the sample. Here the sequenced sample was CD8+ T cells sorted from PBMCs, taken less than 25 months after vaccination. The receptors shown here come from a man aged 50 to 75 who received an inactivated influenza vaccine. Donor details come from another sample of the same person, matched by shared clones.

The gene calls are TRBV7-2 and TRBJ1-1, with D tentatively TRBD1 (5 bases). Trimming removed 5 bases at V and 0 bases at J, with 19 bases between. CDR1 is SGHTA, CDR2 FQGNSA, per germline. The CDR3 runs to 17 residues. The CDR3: CASSPHLGGLLNTEAFF. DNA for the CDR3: TGTGCCAGCAGCCCCCACCTGGGGGGACTGTTGAACACTGAAGCTTTCTTT.

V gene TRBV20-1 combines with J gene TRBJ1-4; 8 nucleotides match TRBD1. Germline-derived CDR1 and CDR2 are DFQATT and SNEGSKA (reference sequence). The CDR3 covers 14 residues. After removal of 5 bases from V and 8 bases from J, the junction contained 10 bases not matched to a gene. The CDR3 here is CSARRTGRKEKLFF. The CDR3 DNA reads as TGCAGTGCTCGAAGGACAGGGAGGAAGGAAAAACTGTTTTTT.

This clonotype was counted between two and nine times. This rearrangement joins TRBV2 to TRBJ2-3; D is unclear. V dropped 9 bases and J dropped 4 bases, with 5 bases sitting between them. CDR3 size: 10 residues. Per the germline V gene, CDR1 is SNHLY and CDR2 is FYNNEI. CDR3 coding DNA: TGTGCCAGTGTGTCAGATACGCAGTATTTT. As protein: CASVSDTQYF.

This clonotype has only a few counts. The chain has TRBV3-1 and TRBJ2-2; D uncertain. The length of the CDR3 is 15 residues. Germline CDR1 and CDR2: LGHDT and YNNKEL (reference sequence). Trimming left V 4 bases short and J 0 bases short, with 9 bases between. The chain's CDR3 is CASSLQTTNTGELFF. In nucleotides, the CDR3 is TGTGCCAGCAGCCTACAGACAACGAACACCGGGGAGCTGTTTTTT.

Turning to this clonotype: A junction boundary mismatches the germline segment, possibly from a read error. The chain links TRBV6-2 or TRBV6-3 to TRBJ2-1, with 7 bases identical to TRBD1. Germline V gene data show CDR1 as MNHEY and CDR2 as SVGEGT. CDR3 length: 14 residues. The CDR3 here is CASSLGQLRGKGIF. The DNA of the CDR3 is TGTGCCAGCAGTCTGGGACAGCTACGGGGCAAAGGGATCTTC.

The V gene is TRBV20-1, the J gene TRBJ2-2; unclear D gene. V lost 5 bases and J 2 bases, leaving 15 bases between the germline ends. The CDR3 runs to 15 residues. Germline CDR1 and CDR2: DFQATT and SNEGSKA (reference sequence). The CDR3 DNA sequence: TGCAGTGCTGTCCCGTCCCGCCTCAACACCGGGGAGCTGTTTTTT. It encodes CSAVPSRLNTGELFF.

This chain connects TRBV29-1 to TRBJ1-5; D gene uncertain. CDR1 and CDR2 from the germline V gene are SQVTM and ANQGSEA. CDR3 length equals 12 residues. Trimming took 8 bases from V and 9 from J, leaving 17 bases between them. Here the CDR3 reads CSPSNRVRPQHF. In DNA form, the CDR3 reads TGCAGCCCTAGCAATCGGGTGCGGCCCCAGCATTTT.

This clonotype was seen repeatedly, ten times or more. CDR3 residues: CSVDDEGPSSYNEQFF. The CDR3 nucleotides read TGCAGCGTTGACGATGAGGGGCCGAGCTCCTACAATGAGCAGTTCTTC. This chain uses TRBV29-1 with TRBJ2-1; tentatively, D is TRBD1 or TRBD2 (5 bases each). With 3 bases removed from V and 0 bases from J, the gap between germline ends came to 15 bases. This CDR3 contains 16 residues. The germline gives CDR1 SQVTM, CDR2 ANQGSEA.

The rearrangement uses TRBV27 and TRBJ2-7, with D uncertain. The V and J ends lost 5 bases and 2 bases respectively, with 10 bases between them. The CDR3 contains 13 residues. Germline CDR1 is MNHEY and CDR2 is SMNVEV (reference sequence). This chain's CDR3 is CASSQAQAYEQYF. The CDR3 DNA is TGTGCCAGCAGTCAGGCGCAGGCCTACGAGCAGTACTTC.

The CDR3 bases are TGTGCCAGCAGGCGACTAGCGGGGGGGCCGGGGAACACAGATACGCAGTATTTT. It translates to CASRRLAGGPGNTDTQYF. J is TRBJ2-3 and V is TRBV12-3 or TRBV12-4, with 14 bases fitting TRBD2. V gave up 6 bases and J gave up 2 bases; unmatched junction bases: 10. The CDR3 totals 18 residues.

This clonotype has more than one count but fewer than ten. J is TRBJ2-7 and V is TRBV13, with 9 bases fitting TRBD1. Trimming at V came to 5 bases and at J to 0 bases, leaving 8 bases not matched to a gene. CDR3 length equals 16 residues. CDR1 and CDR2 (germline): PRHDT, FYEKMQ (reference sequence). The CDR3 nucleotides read TGTGCCAGCAGCAGCCCGGGACAGGGAAGCTCCTACGAGCAGTACTTC. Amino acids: CASSSPGQGSSYEQYF.

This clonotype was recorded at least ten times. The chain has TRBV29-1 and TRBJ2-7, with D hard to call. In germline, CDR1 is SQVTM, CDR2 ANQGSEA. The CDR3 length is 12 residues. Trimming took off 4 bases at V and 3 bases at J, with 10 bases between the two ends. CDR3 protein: CSVAWVNYEQYF. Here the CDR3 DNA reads TGCAGCGTTGCGTGGGTAAACTACGAGCAGTACTTC.